The clone carrying this TCR beta chain was picked up one time. Its antigen is not identified. The sample belongs to a study of shared clonotypes between healthy human individuals. The germline V gene has CDR1 MNHEY and CDR2 SVGAGI. V lost 10 bases, J lost 3 bases, and 18 bases lay in between. This CDR3 region has 14 residues. Notes on the study in general: When compared with the clonotypes that were shared by all four sorted-subset donors, the non-shared clonotypes turned out to have lower generation probabilities.

Sequenced by immunoSEQ multiplex PCR; TCRdb stores in-frame clones only, minus some. The table lists 2 million to 2.5 million clones, approximately 93% of them singletons. This receptor was obtained from a man aged 18 to 30 in good health. Some clones in this sample may be carry-over from other donors' samples. J is TRBJ1-1 and V is TRBV6-5; no clear D. The sequencing sample was made of naive CD4+ T cells from PBMCs. Subset in this sample: CD45RA+ positively selected. The CDR3 DNA reads as TGTGCCACAAGGGTCGCCCTCGGGGACACTGAAGCTTTCTTT. Encoded protein: CATRVALGDTEAFF.